The T cell receptor (beta chain) under discussion was sequenced for a study of T cell responses to AZD1222 COVID-19 vaccine. Data came from immunoSEQ multiplex PCR; TCRdb stores just in-frame clones and leaves some out. This sample has approximately 160,000 clones, with about 92% found just once. The ends lost 4 bases at V and 4 bases at J; junction bases unmatched: 14. The length of the CDR3 is 17 residues. The germline gives CDR1 SGHRS, CDR2 YFSETQ. The TCR originated in an adult in good health. Material: peripheral blood, obtained on day 0 of AZD1222 vaccination. The J gene is TRBJ2-3, the V gene TRBV5-1, with 8 nucleotides matching TRBD2. CDR3 protein: CASSVLSGGSRADTQYF. CDR3 DNA: TGCGCCAGCAGCGTACTTTCGGGGGGGAGTCGGGCAGATACGCAGTATTTT.